Shown below are 23 T cell receptor beta chains from a single sample sequenced in a study of Ad26.COV2.S vaccination and SARS-CoV-2 variants. Treatment noted: some 20 received Ad26.COV2.S at low or high dose, single or two shots; 5 received placebo; per-sample allocation not given. Samples were taken on day 63 after the first vaccine or placebo injection. Produced via immunoSEQ multiplex PCR; TCRdb's table is partial and in-frame only. The sample lists 300,000 to 350,000 clones; roughly 90% were seen once. The sequencing used peripheral blood, collected in a trial of Ad26.COV2.S vaccine versus placebo. The receptors stem from a person aged 18-65 years who received the Ad26.COV2.S COVID-19 vaccine or a placebo.

The rearrangement joins TRBV11-1 to TRBJ2-3; 7 bases map to TRBD2. V gave up 3 bases and J gave up 0 bases; unmatched junction bases: 3. The germline V gene encodes CDR1 SGHAT and CDR2 FQDESV (reference sequence). The CDR3 is 15 residues long. CDR3 coding DNA: TGTGCCAGCAGCTTCGTCGGGGGGAGCACAGATACGCAGTATTTT. Protein product: CASSFVGGSTDTQYF. The entire variable domain, with the rest obtained from reference TRBV11-1 and TRBJ2-3, is as follows: EAEVAQSPRYKITEKSQAVAFWCDPISGHATLYWYRQILGQGPELLVQFQDESVVDDSQLPKDRFSAERLKGVDSTLKIQPAELGDSAMYLCASSFVGGSTDTQYFGPGTRLTVL.

The chain is built from TRBV6-2 or TRBV6-3 and TRBJ1-1, with D unresolved. Germline-derived CDR1 and CDR2 are MNHEY and SVGEGT. Trimming pared 5 bases from V and 2 bases from J, leaving 6 bases between. This CDR3 is built from 12 residues. In nucleotides, the CDR3 is TGTGCCAGCAGTGACCGAAACACTGAAGCTTTCTTT. This encodes CASSDRNTEAFF.

V is TRBV5-6 and J is TRBJ2-1; D is perhaps TRBD1 or TRBD2 (6 bases each). The germline gives CDR1 SGHDT, CDR2 YYEEEE. V lost 4 bases and J 8 bases, leaving 19 bases between the germline ends. The CDR3 consists of 15 residues. The CDR3 DNA is TGTGCCAGCAGCGGGTGGGGGCTGCGGGGAGATGAGCAGTTCTTC. Translating gives CASSGWGLRGDEQFF.

The chain joins TRBV3-1 (or the pseudogene TRBV3-2) to TRBJ2-1; TRBD2 matches 7 bases. The germline gives CDR1 LGHDT, CDR2 YNNKEL (reference sequence). The CDR3 runs 13 residues. V lost 8 bases, J lost 7 bases, and 8 bases stayed unmatched. In nucleotides, the CDR3 is TGTGCCAGCGGGAGGGCCGGTGGGAATGAGCAGTTCTTC. As protein: CASGRAGGNEQFF.

V and J are TRBV6-2 or TRBV6-3 and TRBJ2-7; 10 bases fit TRBD1. This CDR3 comprises 14 residues. V lost 5 bases to trimming and J lost 4 bases; unmatched junction nucleotides: 5. Per the germline V gene, CDR1 is MNHEY and CDR2 is SVGEGT. The CDR3 coding sequence is TGTGCCAGCAGTCAGGACAGGGGGTTGTACGAGCAGTACTTC. Translated: CASSQDRGLYEQYF.

The V and J genes are TRBV6-5 and TRBJ1-1; the D gene is possibly TRBD1 (6 bases). Trimming left V 6 bases short and J 5 bases short, with 19 bases between. The CDR3 loop spans 15 amino acids. The germline CDR1 and CDR2 sequences are MNHEY and SVGAGI. The CDR3 protein is CASRRTVEVGTEAFF. The CDR3 DNA sequence: TGTGCCAGCAGACGGACAGTAGAAGTTGGGACTGAAGCTTTCTTT.

V usage is TRBV7-2 and J usage is TRBJ1-1; D is possibly TRBD1 (5 bases). The CDR3 totals 14 residues. Deletions cut 5 bases from V and 3 bases from J, with 13 bases between. The germline V gene has CDR1 SGHTA and CDR2 FQGNSA. In nucleotides, the CDR3 is TGTGCCAGCAGCACAGGAAACAGGCACACTGAAGCTTTCTTT. Encoded protein: CASSTGNRHTEAFF.

The CDR3 loop reads CASSQGPIRAGSSYEQYF. The CDR3 coding sequence is TGTGCCAGCAGCCAAGGCCCCATACGCGCGGGATCGTCCTACGAGCAGTACTTC. The rearrangement links TRBV4-2 to TRBJ2-7; D possibly corresponds to TRBD2 (6 bases). CDR1 LGHNA and CDR2 YNFKEQ come from the germline V gene. The length of the CDR3 is 18 residues. V lost 1 base and J lost 1, with 20 bases in between.

J is TRBJ2-1 and V is TRBV10-1; TRBD1 matches at 7 bases. Germline lookup yields CDR1 WNHNN and CDR2 SYGVQD (reference sequence). The CDR3 length is 17 residues. V dropped 2 bases and J dropped 0; count of bases not matched to a gene: 7. Here the CDR3 reads CASSEGQAPYSYNEQFF. CDR3 sequence (DNA): TGCGCCAGCAGTGAGGGACAGGCACCCTACTCCTACAATGAGCAGTTCTTC.

This clone has only one observation. V and J are TRBV18 and TRBJ2-1; 8 positions agree with TRBD1. Per the germline V gene, CDR1 is KGHSH and CDR2 is LQKENI. This CDR3 has 16 residues. V dropped 4 bases and J dropped 2; count of bases not matched to a gene: 7. The CDR3 is CASSRSQGVTYNEQFF. DNA of the CDR3: TGTGCCAGCTCACGTTCACAGGGGGTCACCTACAATGAGCAGTTCTTC.

This clone was recorded once. The V and J genes are TRBV7-8 and TRBJ2-2; 12 bases are a match to TRBD2. The J segment lost 6 bases and the V segment lost 2 bases, leaving 4 bases of the junction unmatched. Germline CDR1 SGHVS, CDR2 FQNEAQ. The CDR3 consists of 16 residues. CDR3 bases: TGTGCCAGCAGCTTAAAGTCTAGCGGGAGGGCCGGGGAGCTGTTTTTT. This encodes CASSLKSSGRAGELFF.

The chain carries TRBV2 and TRBJ1-1; D ambiguous. Trimming cost V 3 bases and J 3 bases, with 11 bases left between them. Germline CDR1 and CDR2: SNHLY and FYNNEI. The CDR3 loop spans 14 amino acids. The chain's CDR3 is CASSERARYTEAFF. The CDR3 bases are TGTGCCAGCAGTGAGCGGGCCAGGTACACTGAAGCTTTCTTT.

The chain recombines TRBV5-5 with TRBJ2-2; 7 bases match TRBD2. CDR1 SGHKS and CDR2 YYEKEE come from the germline V gene (reference sequence). Unmatched junction bases numbered 5, after V lost 4 bases and J lost 5 bases. The CDR3 is made up of 14 amino acids. CDR3 coding DNA: TGTGCCAGCAGCGCGAGGGAGGGTACCGGGGAGCTGTTTTTT. It specifies CASSAREGTGELFF. The full variable domain, completed using reference TRBV5-5 and TRBJ2-2, is DAGVTQSPTHLIKTRGQQVTLRCSPISGHKSVSWYQQVLGQGPQFIFQYYEKEERGRGNFPDRFSARQFPNYSSELNVNALLLGDSALYLCASSAREGTGELFFGEGSRLTVL.

The chain recombines TRBV5-6 with TRBJ1-2; no clear D. The CDR3 covers 15 residues. Germline V CDR1 and CDR2: SGHDT, YYEEEE. V gave up 0 bases and J gave up 2 bases, with 11 bases separating them. The CDR3, as DNA: TGTGCCAGCAGCTTGGATCCGGGTAACAACTATGGCTACACCTTC. Translating it yields CASSLDPGNNYGYTF.

The chain has TRBV19 and TRBJ1-2; no definite D call. Trimming cost V 10 bases and J 7 bases, with 19 bases left between them. The CDR3 runs to 13 residues. Germline CDR1 LNHDA, CDR2 SQIVND (reference sequence). The CDR3 bases are TGTGCCACCAAGGACCTTTTATGGAGTGGCTACACCTTC. This sequence encodes CATKDLLWSGYTF.

This clone was recorded only once. The V call is TRBV27, the J call TRBJ2-7; TRBD1 aligns across 10 bases. The germline V gene has CDR1 MNHEY and CDR2 SMNVEV (reference sequence). V gave up 3 bases and J gave up 7 bases; unmatched junction bases: 3. The CDR3 length is 13 residues. This CDR3 reads CASSFGTGVEQYF. In nucleotides, the CDR3 is TGTGCCAGCAGTTTCGGGACAGGGGTTGAGCAGTACTTC.

V gene TRBV29-1 combines with J gene TRBJ1-2; 10 nucleotides line up with TRBD1. Trimming removed 6 bases from V and 2 bases from J; junction bases left unmatched: 6. CDR3 length: 14 residues. The germline gives CDR1 SQVTM, CDR2 ANQGSEA. For the CDR3, the DNA is TGCAGCGTCCGACCGGGACAGGGGAACTATGGCTACACCTTC. Its translation: CSVRPGQGNYGYTF.

The V call is TRBV5-4, the J call TRBJ1-2; 7 positions match TRBD1. Trimming cost V 4 bases and J 4 bases; bases outside gene matches: 4. Germline V CDR1 and CDR2: SGHNT, YYREEE (reference sequence). The CDR3 has 13 residues. The CDR3 DNA follows: TGTGCCAGCAGCCTACGACAGGGCTATGGCTACACCTTC. Translation: CASSLRQGYGYTF.

The V gene is TRBV4-1, the J gene TRBJ2-1; 7 bases align to TRBD1. CDR1 MGHRA and CDR2 YSYEKL come from the germline V gene. Trimming removed 3 bases from V and 5 bases from J; junction bases left unmatched: 4. This CDR3 is built from 14 residues. Written as DNA, the CDR3 is TGCGCCAGCAGCCAGACAGGGAAAAACAATGAGCAGTTCTTC. Translating gives CASSQTGKNNEQFF.

The gene calls are TRBV19 and TRBJ2-2, with 8 bases that match TRBD1. V lost 6 bases and J lost 4; bases outside the gene matches: 7. The germline V gene has CDR1 LNHDA and CDR2 SQIVND (reference sequence). CDR3 length: 15 residues. CDR3 residues: CASRVTDRATGELFF. CDR3 coding DNA: TGTGCCAGTAGGGTAACGGACAGGGCCACCGGGGAGCTGTTTTTT.

This rearrangement joins TRBV5-8 to TRBJ2-3; TRBD2 matches at 8 bases. Germline V gene lookup returns CDR1 SGHTS and CDR2 YDEGEE. V dropped 2 bases and J dropped 2; count of bases not matched to a gene: 7. The CDR3 totals 16 residues. The CDR3 here is CASSFGTSGNTDTQYF. The DNA for the CDR3 is TGTGCCAGCAGCTTCGGTACTAGCGGAAACACAGATACGCAGTATTTT.

This sequence joins TRBV10-3 and TRBJ1-5, with TRBD1 as a possible D gene (5 bases). The V end was cut by 6 bases, the J end by 2 bases, with 11 bases between. The CDR3 sequence is 14 residues long. Germline CDR1 reads ENHRY; CDR2 reads SYGVKD. In DNA, the CDR3 is TGTGCCATCAGCCCGGCGGGGGGCAATCAGCCCCAGCATTTT. The encoded protein is CAISPAGGNQPQHF.

The V call is TRBV2, the J call TRBJ2-1; 12 nucleotides match TRBD2. The CDR3 is made up of 16 amino acids. Germline lookup yields CDR1 SNHLY and CDR2 FYNNEI. The junction had 4 bases not matched to a gene; V was cut back by 0 bases and J by 7 bases. Written as DNA, the CDR3 is TGTGCCAGCAGTGAAGCGCGTACTAGCGGGAGGAATGAGCAGTTCTTC. The encoded protein is CASSEARTSGRNEQFF. Together with reference TRBV2 and TRBJ2-1, the CDR3 gives the full variable domain: EPEVTQTPSHQVTQMGQEVILRCVPISNHLYFYWYRQILGQKVEFLVSFYNNEISEKSEIFDDQFSVERPDGSNFTLKIRSTKLEDSAMYFCASSEARTSGRNEQFFGPGTRLTVL.